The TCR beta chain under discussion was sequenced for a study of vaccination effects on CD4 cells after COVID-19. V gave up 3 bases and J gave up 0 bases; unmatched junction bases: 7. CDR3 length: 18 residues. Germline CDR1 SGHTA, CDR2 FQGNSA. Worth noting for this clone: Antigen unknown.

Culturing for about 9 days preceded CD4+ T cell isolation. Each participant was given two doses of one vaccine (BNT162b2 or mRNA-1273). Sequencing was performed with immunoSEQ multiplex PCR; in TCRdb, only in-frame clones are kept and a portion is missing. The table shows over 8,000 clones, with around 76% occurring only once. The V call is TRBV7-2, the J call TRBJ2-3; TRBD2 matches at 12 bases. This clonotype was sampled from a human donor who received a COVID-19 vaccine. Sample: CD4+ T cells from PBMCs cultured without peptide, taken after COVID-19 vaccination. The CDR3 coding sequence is TGTGCCAGCAGCTTCGCGACTAGCGGGGGCCGTAGCACAGATACGCAGTATTTT. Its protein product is CASSFATSGGRSTDTQYF.